The 5 T cell receptor beta chains listed next were all sequenced from one sample in a study of T cell responses to AZD1222 COVID-19 vaccine. Some clones are missing from TCRdb's copy, which holds only in-frame ones; the method was immunoSEQ multiplex PCR. Of about 40,000 clones in the sample, 88% were seen once. The sequencing here drew on peripheral blood, taken 28 days after the second dose of the MenACWY control vaccine. Receptor source: an adult who received the MenACWY meningococcal vaccine as a control.

The chain combines TRBV28 with TRBJ1-5; TRBD1 agrees at 11 bases. The germline gives CDR1 MDHEN, CDR2 SYDVKM. The CDR3 has 16 amino acids. The V gene end was trimmed by 9 bases and the J gene end by 0 bases; junction bases not matched to a gene: 7. CDR3 amino acids: CASRTGGAFSNQPQHF. Written as DNA, the CDR3 is TGTGCCAGTCGGACAGGGGGCGCTTTTAGCAATCAGCCCCAGCATTTT.

The rearrangement joins TRBV3-1 (or the pseudogene TRBV3-2) to TRBJ1-3; TRBD1 might be the D (6 bases). The CDR3 is 17 residues long. The ends were cut back, 4 bases at V and 0 bases at J, with 16 bases in the middle. Germline CDR1 is LGHDT and CDR2 is YNNKEL (reference sequence). DNA of the CDR3: TGTGCCAGCAGCCGGAACAACAGGGTTATCTCTGGAAACACCATATATTTT. This sequence encodes CASSRNNRVISGNTIYF.

The DNA of the CDR3 is TGTGCCAGCTCACCGAATGAAGAGACCCAGTACTTC. Translation: CASSPNEETQYF. The chain couples TRBV18 to TRBJ2-5; D is uncertain. V was cut by 3 bases and J by 3 bases, with 5 bases left in between. The germline V gene has CDR1 KGHSH and CDR2 LQKENI. The CDR3 covers 12 residues.

This clone was observed a handful of times. V usage is TRBV30 and J usage is TRBJ1-2; D perhaps matches TRBD1 (5 bases). Germline CDR1 is GTSNPN and CDR2 is SVGIG (reference sequence). This CDR3 comprises 15 residues. V was trimmed by 0 bases and J by 5 bases, leaving 16 bases between them. The CDR3 region has the DNA TGTGCCTGGAGTGTACCGGAAGGGGTATCATATGGCTACACCTTC. It is translated as CAWSVPEGVSYGYTF.

The rearrangement joins TRBV5-1 to TRBJ2-1, with TRBD2 matching over 11 bases. Germline CDR1 reads SGHRS; CDR2 reads YFSETQ. The length of the CDR3 is 18 residues. After removal of 4 bases from V and 7 bases from J, the junction contained 16 bases not matched to a gene. CDR3 coding DNA: TGCGCCAGCAGCCTCCGTCTAGCGGGAGGCACGATTGGGAATGAGCAGTTCTTC. Its protein product is CASSLRLAGGTIGNEQFF.